The next 11 T cell receptor beta chains were all read from a single sample in a study of OX40 agonist ivuxolimab in advanced cancers. Sequencing used immunoSEQ multiplex PCR; TCRdb keeps in-frame clones, though not all of them. The sample lists roughly 7,000 clones; 65% to 75% were seen once. Sequencing used CD4+ or CD8+ T cells sorted from blood, obtained in a trial of the OX40 agonist ivuxolimab. Receptor source: an adult with an advanced solid tumor such as melanoma, head and neck, liver or kidney cancer.

The chain links TRBV6-1 to TRBJ2-7; D may correspond to TRBD1 or TRBD2 (6 bases each). Germline V lookup: CDR1 MNHNS, CDR2 SASEGT. V gave up 10 bases and J gave up 0 bases, with 13 bases separating them. The CDR3 runs 13 residues. CDR3 sequence reads: CAMSGGSSYEQYF. Here the CDR3 DNA reads TGTGCCATGTCCGGGGGCTCCTCCTACGAGCAGTACTTC.

The chain combines TRBV10-3 with TRBJ2-2; D perhaps matches TRBD1 (5 bases). Deletions cut 3 bases from V and 1 base from J, with 18 bases between. CDR3 length equals 18 residues. CDR1 and CDR2 from the germline V gene are ENHRY and SYGVKD. CDR3 protein: CAISDFVDSLKNTGELFF. Written as DNA, the CDR3 is TGTGCCATCAGTGATTTCGTCGACAGTCTTAAGAACACCGGGGAGCTGTTTTTT.

The V call is TRBV2, the J call TRBJ2-7; D perhaps matches TRBD2 (7 bases). CDR1 is SNHLY and CDR2 is FYNNEI in the germline V gene. The length of the CDR3 is 13 residues. Trimming shortened V by 10 bases and J by 3 bases, and 16 bases separated the two germline ends. The CDR3 DNA sequence: TGTGCCATCAAGGGGGGGGAACGCTACGAGCAGTACTTC. Amino acids: CAIKGGERYEQYF.

This clone was found once. V gene TRBV27 combines with J gene TRBJ2-7; D perhaps matches TRBD1 (6 bases). Looked up from germline, CDR1 is MNHEY and CDR2 is SMNVEV (reference sequence). Trimming took 8 bases from V and 5 from J, leaving 16 bases between them. The CDR3 runs 13 residues. The CDR3 reads CASGAGAVHEQYF. The CDR3 DNA reads TGTGCCAGCGGGGCAGGGGCTGTCCACGAGCAGTACTTC.

This chain connects TRBV5-6 to TRBJ1-4, with a weak D call TRBD1 (5 bases). The germline V gene has CDR1 SGHDT and CDR2 YYEEEE. The CDR3 loop spans 15 amino acids. Trimming removed 2 bases at V and 13 bases at J, with 21 bases between. The CDR3 region is CASSLSGTSGRGLFF. The CDR3 bases are TGTGCCAGCAGCTTATCCGGGACCAGCGGACGAGGACTGTTTTTT.

The chain uses TRBV5-1 and TRBJ2-2, with TRBD2 identical over 8 bases. The CDR3 consists of 15 residues. Per germline, CDR1 SGHRS and CDR2 YFSETQ. The V and J ends lost 3 bases and 1 base, in that order; junction bases with no gene match: 2. The CDR3 protein is CASSSRGENTGELFF. The CDR3, as DNA: TGCGCCAGCAGCTCGCGGGGGGAGAACACCGGGGAGCTGTTTTTT.

Notes on this clone: Relative to the germline gene, one junction end is altered; a read error may explain this. V and J are TRBV28 and TRBJ1-2, with TRBD1 as a possible D gene (5 bases). The CDR3 contains 15 residues. Germline V gene lookup returns CDR1 MDHEN and CDR2 SYDVKM. The CDR3 reads CTSSLVGRGIYGYTF. CDR3 bases: TGTACCAGCAGTTTAGTCGGTAGGGGAATCTATGGCTACACCTTC.

This clone is medium-sized within its sample. J is TRBJ2-1 and V is TRBV10-1, with 9 bases lining up with TRBD1. This CDR3 has 14 residues. The germline CDR1 and CDR2 sequences are WNHNN and SYGVQD (reference sequence). V dropped 4 bases and J dropped 7; count of bases not matched to a gene: 5. CDR3 bases: TGCGCCAGCAGTGGATCACAGGGGGCTAATGAGCAGTTCTTC. The encoded protein is CASSGSQGANEQFF.

By frequency in the sample, this clone is medium-sized. The V gene is TRBV4-1, the J gene TRBJ1-5; no clear D gene. CDR3 length: 14 residues. Germline CDR1 is MGHRA and CDR2 is YSYEKL. The V end was cut by 0 bases, the J end by 7 bases, with 10 bases between. CDR3 in DNA: TGCGCCAGCAGCCAAGATTGGGGAGACCAGCCCCAGCATTTT. It encodes CASSQDWGDQPQHF.

The sample holds one count of this clone. The V gene is TRBV9, the J gene TRBJ1-1; 9 bases are shared with TRBD1. The germline V gene encodes CDR1 SGDLS and CDR2 YYNGEE. The CDR3 consists of 16 residues. After removal of 2 bases from V and 8 bases from J, the junction contained 13 bases not matched to a gene. The CDR3 DNA reads as TGTGCCAGCAGCGTCACGGGACAGGGCCTTCGAGGGGAAGCTTTCTTT. This sequence encodes CASSVTGQGLRGEAFF.

The chain recombines TRBV11-2 with TRBJ1-5; the D is unclear. Trimming removed 1 base at V and 1 base at J, with 8 bases between. Germline-derived CDR1 and CDR2 are SGHAT and FQNNGV. CDR3 length equals 15 residues. DNA of the CDR3: TGTGCCAGCAGCTTAGGAGGGTTGAGCAATCAGCCCCAGCATTTT. Residues: CASSLGGLSNQPQHF. The variable domain in full, with the rest retrieved from reference TRBV11-2 and TRBJ1-5, is EAGVAQSPRYKIIEKRQSVAFWCNPISGHATLYWYQQILGQGPKLLIQFQNNGVVDDSQLPKDRFSAERLKGVDSTLKIQPAKLEDSAVYLCASSLGGLSNQPQHFGDGTRLSIL.